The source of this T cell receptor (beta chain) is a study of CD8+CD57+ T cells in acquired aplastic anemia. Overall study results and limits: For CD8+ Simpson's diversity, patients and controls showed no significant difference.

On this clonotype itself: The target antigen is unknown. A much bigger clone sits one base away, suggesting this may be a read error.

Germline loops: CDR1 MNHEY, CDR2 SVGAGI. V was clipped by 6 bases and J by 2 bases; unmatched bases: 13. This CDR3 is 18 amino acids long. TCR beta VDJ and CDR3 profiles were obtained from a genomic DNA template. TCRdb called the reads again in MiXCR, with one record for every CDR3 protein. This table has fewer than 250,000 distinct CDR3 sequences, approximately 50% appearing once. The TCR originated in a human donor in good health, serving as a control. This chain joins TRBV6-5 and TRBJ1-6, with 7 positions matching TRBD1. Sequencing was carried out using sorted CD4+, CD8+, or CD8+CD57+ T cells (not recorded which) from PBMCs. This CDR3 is CASREAGGLGTYNSPLHF. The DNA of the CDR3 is TGTGCCAGCAGAGAGGCAGGGGGTTTAGGAACCTATAATTCACCCCTCCACTTT.